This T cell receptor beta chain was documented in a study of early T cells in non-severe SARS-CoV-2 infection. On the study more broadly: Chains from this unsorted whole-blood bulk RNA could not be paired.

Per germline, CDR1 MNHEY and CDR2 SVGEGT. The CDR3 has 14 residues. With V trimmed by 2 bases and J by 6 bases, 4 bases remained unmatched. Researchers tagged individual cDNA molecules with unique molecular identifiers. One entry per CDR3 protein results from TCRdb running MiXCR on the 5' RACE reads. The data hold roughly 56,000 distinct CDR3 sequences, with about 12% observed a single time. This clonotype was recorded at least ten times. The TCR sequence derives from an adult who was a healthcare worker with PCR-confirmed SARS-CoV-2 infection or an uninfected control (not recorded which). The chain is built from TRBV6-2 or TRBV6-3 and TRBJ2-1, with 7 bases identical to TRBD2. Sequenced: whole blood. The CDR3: CASSYQRDVNEQFF. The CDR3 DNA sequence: TGTGCCAGCAGTTACCAGCGGGACGTCAATGAGCAGTTCTTC.